This T cell receptor beta chain was obtained from a study of CXCR3-negative and CXCR3-positive naive CD8 T cells. Turning to the study itself: Cumulative TRB read yield was about 140 million, averaging about 1.5 +/- 0.3 million per library. The study, taken as a whole, reports: Hydrophobicity of TRB CDR3s was greater in CXCR3-positive naive cells than in CXCR3-negative naive cells. Diversity proved comparably high across both naive subsets and much lower in memory CD8+ cells. Naive cells, whether CXCR3-negative or CXCR3-positive, had similar TRBV-TRBJ usage, while memory cells differed.

The libraries of TRB cDNA were constructed through 5' RACE using UMI labels. With the 5' RACE reads reprocessed, TCRdb shows one record per CDR3 protein and no DNA. The clone table shows around 80,000 distinct CDR3 sequences, with the ten largest holding about 0.62%. Sorting yielded triplicates of roughly 310,000 cells for each CD8+ T cell subset. CDR3 length: 15 residues. In the case of this clonotype: Its specificity is not known.

The clonotype comes from a human donor in good health. Some clones in this sample may be carry-over from other donors' samples. The sample consisted of naive CXCR3+ CD8+ T cells from blood. The sample's subset: CD45RO-CCR7+CD27+CD95- naive CD8+ T cells expressing CXCR3 (TNR3+). The chain uses TRBV12-3 or TRBV12-4 and TRBJ1-1. CDR3 residues: CASNSLGPHGTEAFF.